This TCR beta chain was profiled in a study of cytomegalovirus exposure and HLA in healthy donors. Study-level points and caveats: Productive status was seen about 90% or about 30% of the time for most TCR beta V segments in an earlier analysis.

The PCR used 60 Vbeta and 13 Jbeta primers. Only in-frame clones appear in the TCRdb table, and some are missing; sequencing was by immunoSEQ multiplex PCR. The sample contains 80,000 to 100,000 clones, around three fifths of which appear only once. Looked up from germline, CDR1 is MNHNS and CDR2 is SASEGT. This CDR3 has 16 amino acids. Trimming cost V 2 bases and J 7 bases, with 17 bases left between them. This clone has a handful of counts. Its specificity is unknown. The sequence came from a woman aged 40 to 50 in good health and CMV-seropositive. Sequencing used PBMCs. This chain uses TRBV6-1 with TRBJ2-2, with a tentative D call TRBD1 (5 bases). CDR3 nucleotide sequence: TGTGCCAGCAGTGAAAATGTCCCAGGGTCAGGCGGGGAGCTGTTTTTT. It specifies CASSENVPGSGGELFF.